This TCR beta chain was found in a study of blood T cell repertoires in COVID-19. This clone appeared a single time. Method: immunoSEQ multiplex PCR; TCRdb's copy keeps in-frame clones and lacks some. This table has 250,000 to 300,000 clones, roughly nine tenths appearing once. Trimming pared 10 bases from V and 4 bases from J, leaving 11 bases between. The CDR3 is 11 residues long. Looked up from germline, CDR1 is MNHEY and CDR2 is SVGAGI. This chain connects TRBV6-5 to TRBJ2-7; D is undetermined. The clonotype was recovered from a woman in her thirties with COVID-19, enrolled during active disease. Sequenced input: peripheral blood. CDR3 in amino acids: CATRLAYEQYF. In DNA form, the CDR3 reads TGTGCCACGCGGTTGGCATACGAGCAGTACTTC.